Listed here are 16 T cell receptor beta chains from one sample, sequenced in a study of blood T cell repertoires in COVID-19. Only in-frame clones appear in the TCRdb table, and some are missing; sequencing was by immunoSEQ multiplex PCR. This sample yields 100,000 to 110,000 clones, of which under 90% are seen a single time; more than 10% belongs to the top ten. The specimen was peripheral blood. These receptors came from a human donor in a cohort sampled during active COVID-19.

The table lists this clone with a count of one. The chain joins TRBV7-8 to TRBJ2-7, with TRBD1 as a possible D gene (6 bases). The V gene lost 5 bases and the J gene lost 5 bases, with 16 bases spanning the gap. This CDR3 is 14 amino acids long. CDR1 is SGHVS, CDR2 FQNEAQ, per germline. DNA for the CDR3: TGTGCCAGCAGCGAAGCAGGGGTCTCGGACGAGCAGTACTTC. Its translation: CASSEAGVSDEQYF.

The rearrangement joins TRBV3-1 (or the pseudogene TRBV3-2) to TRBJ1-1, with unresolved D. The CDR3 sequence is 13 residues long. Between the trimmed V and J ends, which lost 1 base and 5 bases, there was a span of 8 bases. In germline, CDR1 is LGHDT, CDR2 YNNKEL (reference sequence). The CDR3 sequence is CASSQASRTEAFF. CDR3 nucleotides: TGTGCCAGCAGCCAAGCGTCGAGAACTGAAGCTTTCTTT.

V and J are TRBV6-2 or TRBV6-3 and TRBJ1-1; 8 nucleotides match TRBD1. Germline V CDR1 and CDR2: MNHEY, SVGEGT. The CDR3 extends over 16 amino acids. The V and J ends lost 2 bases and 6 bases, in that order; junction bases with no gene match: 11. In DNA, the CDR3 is TGTGCCAGCAGTTACATCCCGGGACAGGTCGAATCTGAAGCTTTCTTT. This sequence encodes CASSYIPGQVESEAFF.

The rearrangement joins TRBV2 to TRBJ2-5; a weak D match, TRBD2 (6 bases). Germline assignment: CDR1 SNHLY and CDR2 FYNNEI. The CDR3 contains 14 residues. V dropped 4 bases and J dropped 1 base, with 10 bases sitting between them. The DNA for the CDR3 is TGTGCCAGCAGTGTTATGGGGGGCCAAGAGACCCAGTACTTC. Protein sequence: CASSVMGGQETQYF.

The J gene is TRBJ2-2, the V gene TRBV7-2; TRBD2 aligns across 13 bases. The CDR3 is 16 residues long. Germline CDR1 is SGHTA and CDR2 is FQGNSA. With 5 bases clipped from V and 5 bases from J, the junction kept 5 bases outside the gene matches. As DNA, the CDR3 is TGTGCCAGCAGCCGGACTAGCGGGGGTTGGACCGGGGAGCTGTTTTTT. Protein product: CASSRTSGGWTGELFF.

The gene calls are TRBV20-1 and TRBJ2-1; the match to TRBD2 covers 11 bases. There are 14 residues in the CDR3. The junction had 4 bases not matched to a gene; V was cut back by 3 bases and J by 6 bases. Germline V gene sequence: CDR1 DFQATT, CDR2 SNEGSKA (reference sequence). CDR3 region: CSASYSGGANEQFF. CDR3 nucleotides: TGCAGTGCTAGTTATAGCGGGGGGGCCAATGAGCAGTTCTTC.

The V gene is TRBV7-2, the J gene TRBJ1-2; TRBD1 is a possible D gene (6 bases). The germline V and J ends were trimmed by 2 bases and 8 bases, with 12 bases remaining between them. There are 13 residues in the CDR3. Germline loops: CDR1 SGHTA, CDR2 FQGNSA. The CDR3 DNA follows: TGTGCCAGCAGCTTAACTTGGACAGAAGGCTACACCTTC. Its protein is CASSLTWTEGYTF.

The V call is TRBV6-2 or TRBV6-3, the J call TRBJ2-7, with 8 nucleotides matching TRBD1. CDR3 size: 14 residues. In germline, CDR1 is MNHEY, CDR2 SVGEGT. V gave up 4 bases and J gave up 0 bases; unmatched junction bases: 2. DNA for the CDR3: TGTGCCAGCAGTTGGACAGGGAACTCCTACGAGCAGTACTTC. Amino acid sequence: CASSWTGNSYEQYF.

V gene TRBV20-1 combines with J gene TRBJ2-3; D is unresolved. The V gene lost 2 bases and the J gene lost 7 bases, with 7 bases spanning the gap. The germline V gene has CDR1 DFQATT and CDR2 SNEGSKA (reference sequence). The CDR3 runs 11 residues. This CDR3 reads CSARSVYTQYF. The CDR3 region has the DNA TGCAGTGCTAGATCCGTCTATACGCAGTATTTT.

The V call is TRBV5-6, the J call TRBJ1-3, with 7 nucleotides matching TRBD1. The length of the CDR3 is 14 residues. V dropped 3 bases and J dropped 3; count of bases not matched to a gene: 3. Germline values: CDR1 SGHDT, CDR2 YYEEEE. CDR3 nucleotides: TGTGCCAGCAGCTCCACAGGGGTTGGAAACACCATATATTTT. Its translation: CASSSTGVGNTIYF.

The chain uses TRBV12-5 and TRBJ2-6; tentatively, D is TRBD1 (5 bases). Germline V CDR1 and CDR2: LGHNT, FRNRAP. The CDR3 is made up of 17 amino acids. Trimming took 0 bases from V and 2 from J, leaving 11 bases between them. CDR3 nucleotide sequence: TGTGCTAGTGGTTTGGTACAGGCTTCGGCTGGGGCCAACGTCCTGACTTTC. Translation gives CASGLVQASAGANVLTF.

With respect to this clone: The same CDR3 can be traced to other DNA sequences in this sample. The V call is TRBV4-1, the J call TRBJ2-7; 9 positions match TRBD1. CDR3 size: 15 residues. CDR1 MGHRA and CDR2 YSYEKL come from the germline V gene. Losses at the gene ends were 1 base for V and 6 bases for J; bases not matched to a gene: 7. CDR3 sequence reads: CASSQAPGQGPEQYF. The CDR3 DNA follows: TGCGCCAGCAGCCAAGCCCCGGGACAGGGTCCCGAGCAGTACTTC.

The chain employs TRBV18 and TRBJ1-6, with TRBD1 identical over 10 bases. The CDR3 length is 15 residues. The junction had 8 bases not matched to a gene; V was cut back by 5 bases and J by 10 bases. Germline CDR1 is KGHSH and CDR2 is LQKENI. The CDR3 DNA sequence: TGTGCCAGCTCAAAAGGGACAGGGGAAGGGTCACCCCTCCACTTT. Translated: CASSKGTGEGSPLHF.

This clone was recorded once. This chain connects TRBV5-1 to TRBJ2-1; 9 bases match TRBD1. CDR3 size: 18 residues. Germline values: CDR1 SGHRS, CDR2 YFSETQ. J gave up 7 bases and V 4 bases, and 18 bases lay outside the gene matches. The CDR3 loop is CASSPFGPTTGGGNEQFF. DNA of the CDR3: TGCGCCAGCAGCCCCTTCGGGCCGACGACAGGGGGTGGAAATGAGCAGTTCTTC.

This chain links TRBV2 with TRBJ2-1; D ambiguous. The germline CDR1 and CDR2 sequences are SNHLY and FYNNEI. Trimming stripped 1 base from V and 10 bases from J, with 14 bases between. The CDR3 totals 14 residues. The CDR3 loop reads CASSEVVVVWEQFF. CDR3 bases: TGTGCCAGCAGTGAAGTAGTAGTAGTATGGGAGCAGTTCTTC.

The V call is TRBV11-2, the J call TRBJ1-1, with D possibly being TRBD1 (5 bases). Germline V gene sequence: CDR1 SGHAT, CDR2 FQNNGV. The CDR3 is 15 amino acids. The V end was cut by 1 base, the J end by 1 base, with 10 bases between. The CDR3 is CASSLVKGPNTEAFF. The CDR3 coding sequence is TGTGCCAGCAGCTTAGTCAAGGGGCCGAACACTGAAGCTTTCTTT.